One TCR beta chain is described in this entry. Its antigen is as yet unknown. J was trimmed by 1 base and V by 6 bases; bases with no gene match: 9. The length of the CDR3 is 15 residues. Germline V lookup: CDR1 MNHEY, CDR2 SMNVEV (reference sequence). Primers included in the PCR were 60 Vbeta and 13 Jbeta primers. Some clones are missing from TCRdb's copy, which holds only in-frame ones; the method was immunoSEQ multiplex PCR. Of about 130,000 clones listed, 60% to 80% were seen once; the top ten hold 2% to 2.5%. These data are taken from a study of cytomegalovirus exposure and HLA in healthy donors. As for the study in general: Previous work identified 100 million or so unique TCR beta sequences from approximately 190 million T cells. Caucasian-associated ancestry cluster membership applied to about four fifths of several hundred genotyped donors. Study-level results: Across donors, presence/absence analyses took sequencing depth to be roughly uniform. Later analysis identified 16,000 or so TCR beta sequences associated with HLA alleles, using a false discovery rate threshold of 0.05.

The V gene is TRBV27, the J gene TRBJ2-7, with 7 nucleotides matching TRBD2. The clonotype was recovered from a man younger than 45 in good health and CMV-seronegative. Sequencing used PBMCs. The CDR3 nucleotides are TGTGCCAGCAGGGGGTTGACGGGAGGTTCCTACGAGCAGTACTTC. Amino acids: CASRGLTGGSYEQYF.